The 29 T cell receptor beta chains below come from one sample, sequenced in a study of T cell changes during pregnancy in multiple sclerosis. The table came from immunoSEQ multiplex PCR; TCRdb's copy has only in-frame clones and leaves some out. The table includes around 3,500 clones, 86% detected once. The material was CD8+ T cells from peripheral blood mononuclear cells, obtained in the first trimester of pregnancy. These receptors originate from a female donor in good health, enrolled as a control in a pregnancy study.

The chain carries TRBV6-5 and TRBJ2-7, with 8 bases that match TRBD1. Trimming at V came to 5 bases and at J to 5 bases, leaving 11 bases not matched to a gene. CDR3 length: 15 residues. CDR1 is MNHEY and CDR2 is SVGAGI in the germline V gene. CDR3 loop: CASSRWDRWRDEQYF. The CDR3 nucleotides read TGTGCCAGCAGTCGCTGGGACAGGTGGCGAGACGAGCAGTACTTC.

The rearrangement joins TRBV10-3 to TRBJ1-6; D unclear. The V gene lost 0 bases and the J gene lost 6 bases, with 12 bases spanning the gap. This CDR3 spans 16 amino acids. Germline CDR1 reads ENHRY; CDR2 reads SYGVKD. The CDR3 region has the DNA TGTGCCATCAGTGAGTCTAGAGGGATGGTTAATTCACCCCTCCACTTT. Its protein product is CAISESRGMVNSPLHF.

The gene calls are TRBV6-4 and TRBJ2-3; the match to TRBD2 covers 12 bases. V was pared by 7 bases and J by 0 bases, with 2 bases of the junction left unmatched. Germline CDR1 reads MRHNA; CDR2 reads SNTAGT. This CDR3 comprises 15 residues. In nucleotides, the CDR3 is TGTGCCAGCAAAGGACTAGCGGGGAGCACAGATACGCAGTATTTT. It encodes CASKGLAGSTDTQYF.

This clone showed up just once. CDR3 region: CASSERTSSYSNQPQHF. CDR3 DNA sequence: TGTGCCAGCAGTGAAAGGACAAGCTCTTATAGCAATCAGCCCCAGCATTTT. The chain is built from TRBV2 and TRBJ1-5; tentatively, D is TRBD1 (5 bases). Germline CDR1 SNHLY, CDR2 FYNNEI. The CDR3 runs to 17 residues. V was shortened by 2 bases and J by 0 bases, with 14 bases between the two germline ends.

The chain is built from TRBV5-1 and TRBJ1-2, with TRBD1 as a possible D gene (6 bases). From germline, CDR1 is SGHRS and CDR2 YFSETQ. CDR3 length equals 15 residues. V lost 3 bases and J 7 bases, leaving 19 bases between the germline ends. This CDR3 reads CASSSLQGADPGYTF. The CDR3 coding sequence is TGCGCCAGCAGCTCTCTACAGGGTGCGGACCCTGGCTACACCTTC.

This sequence joins TRBV7-9 and TRBJ2-2, with 9 bases identical to TRBD1. The germline V gene has CDR1 SEHNR and CDR2 FQNEAQ (reference sequence). V lost 5 bases to trimming and J lost 8 bases; unmatched junction nucleotides: 9. CDR3 length: 15 amino acids. CDR3 in DNA: TGTGCCAGCAGCCGACAACAGGGGGCTGCGGGGGAGCTGTTTTTT. It encodes CASSRQQGAAGELFF.

The chain is built from TRBV27 and TRBJ2-7, with D possibly matching TRBD1 (5 bases). V lost 0 bases and J 7 bases, leaving 10 bases between the germline ends. The CDR3 spans 13 residues. CDR1 and CDR2 from the germline V gene are MNHEY and SMNVEV (reference sequence). DNA of the CDR3: TGTGCCAGCAGTTTATCGGCCAGGGTGGAGCAGTACTTC. Translation gives CASSLSARVEQYF.

The genes are TRBV14 and TRBJ2-3; a weak D match, TRBD2 (5 bases). The ends were cut back, 4 bases at V and 2 bases at J, with 10 bases in the middle. Germline V gene sequence: CDR1 SGHDN, CDR2 FVKESK. The CDR3 totals 14 residues. The CDR3 here is CASSPRGPTDTQYF. The DNA for the CDR3 is TGTGCCAGCAGCCCCCGAGGGCCCACAGATACGCAGTATTTT.

The V gene is TRBV7-2, the J gene TRBJ1-4, with 8 nucleotides matching TRBD1. Germline lookup yields CDR1 SGHTA and CDR2 FQGNSA. The CDR3 is made up of 16 amino acids. J was trimmed by 8 bases and V by 0 bases; bases with no gene match: 8. CDR3 amino acids: CASSLAQDRVGEKLFF. The CDR3 nucleotides read TGTGCCAGCAGCTTAGCGCAGGACAGGGTAGGAGAAAAACTGTTTTTT.

The V gene is TRBV5-1, the J gene TRBJ2-7; 9 nucleotides match TRBD1. The germline gives CDR1 SGHRS, CDR2 YFSETQ. V dropped 4 bases and J dropped 5; count of bases not matched to a gene: 4. CDR3 length: 13 residues. The chain's CDR3 is CASSARTGDEQYF. In nucleotides, the CDR3 is TGCGCCAGCAGCGCCCGGACAGGGGACGAGCAGTACTTC. Combining the CDR3 with reference TRBV5-1 and TRBJ2-7 gives the whole variable domain KAGVTQTPRYLIKTRGQQVTLSCSPISGHRSVSWYQQTPGQGLQFLFEYFSETQRNKGNFPGRFSGRQFSNSRSEMNVSTLELGDSALYLCASSARTGDEQYFGPGTRLTVT.

The V call is TRBV7-9, the J call TRBJ1-2; D not resolved. V was pared by 8 bases and J by 3 bases, with 7 bases between. The CDR3 is 11 residues long. The germline V gene has CDR1 SEHNR and CDR2 FQNEAQ (reference sequence). CDR3 DNA sequence: TGTGCCAGCCTGGAGGACTATGGCTACACCTTC. Its protein product is CASLEDYGYTF.

This chain connects TRBV7-6 to TRBJ1-5; D unclear. This CDR3 is built from 14 residues. CDR1 and CDR2 (germline): SGHVS, FNYEAQ. V was clipped by 3 bases and J by 0 bases, with 6 bases between them. The chain's CDR3 is CASSLEDSNQPQHF. The CDR3 DNA sequence: TGTGCCAGCAGCTTGGAGGATAGCAATCAGCCCCAGCATTTT.

This chain links TRBV9 with TRBJ2-5; the match to TRBD1 covers 7 bases. The trim removed 0 bases at V and 0 bases at J, leaving 5 bases unmatched. There are 16 residues in the CDR3. Germline loops: CDR1 SGDLS, CDR2 YYNGEE. The CDR3 region has the DNA TGTGCCAGCAGCGTAGATGGGACAGCCTACCAAGAGACCCAGTACTTC. This translates into CASSVDGTAYQETQYF.

V is TRBV9 and J is TRBJ2-1; 9 bases are shared with TRBD1. Germline values: CDR1 SGDLS, CDR2 YYNGEE. The CDR3 runs to 15 residues. Trimming at V came to 0 bases and at J to 8 bases, leaving 6 bases not matched to a gene. This CDR3 is CASSVGGTGTYEQFF. The CDR3 DNA sequence: TGTGCCAGCAGCGTAGGAGGGACAGGGACGTATGAGCAGTTCTTC.

The V and J genes are TRBV2 and TRBJ2-5, with 8 bases fitting TRBD2. The V gene end was trimmed by 6 bases and the J gene end by 5 bases; junction bases not matched to a gene: 14. The CDR3 loop spans 16 amino acids. CDR1 and CDR2 (germline): SNHLY, FYNNEI. The CDR3 loop reads CASSPREGRRGETQYF. CDR3 bases: TGTGCCAGCAGCCCTCGGGAGGGGCGGCGGGGGGAGACCCAGTACTTC.

This clone was detected a few times. V gene TRBV11-3 combines with J gene TRBJ2-7; TRBD2 aligns across 16 bases. Germline CDR1 and CDR2: SGHNT and YENEEA. The V segment lost 5 bases and the J segment 2 bases; nucleotides outside the gene matches: 6. The CDR3 spans 17 residues. The CDR3 region is CASSAPGLAGGAYEQYF. As DNA, the CDR3 is TGTGCCAGCAGCGCACCGGGACTAGCGGGAGGGGCCTACGAGCAGTACTTC.

The V and J genes are TRBV6-5 and TRBJ2-2; D possibly corresponds to TRBD2 (6 bases). The length of the CDR3 is 16 residues. Germline V lookup: CDR1 MNHEY, CDR2 SVGAGI. V was shortened by 4 bases and J by 1 base, with 13 bases between the two germline ends. DNA of the CDR3: TGTGCCAGCAGTTTTTGGATTAGCGGGAACACCGGGGAGCTGTTTTTT. As protein: CASSFWISGNTGELFF.

The rearrangement links TRBV19 to TRBJ2-3; TRBD2 matches 8 bases. Trimming at V came to 8 bases and at J to 2 bases, leaving 3 bases not matched to a gene. This CDR3 is built from 13 residues. Germline assignment: CDR1 LNHDA and CDR2 SQIVND (reference sequence). The CDR3 sequence is CASRRGVTDTQYF. CDR3 in DNA: TGTGCCAGTCGGCGGGGGGTCACAGATACGCAGTATTTT.

This chain links TRBV30 with TRBJ2-5, with TRBD1 as a possible D gene (6 bases). V lost 0 bases, J lost 2 bases, and 13 bases lay in between. The CDR3 has 15 residues. The germline CDR1 and CDR2 sequences are GTSNPN and SVGIG (reference sequence). This chain's CDR3 is CAWSVTQGDQETQYF. In DNA form, the CDR3 reads TGTGCCTGGAGTGTAACACAGGGAGATCAAGAGACCCAGTACTTC.

The CDR3 coding sequence is TGTGCCAGCAGCTTGGAAGGACAGGGCAACTATGGCTACACCTTC. This sequence encodes CASSLEGQGNYGYTF. The chain uses TRBV7-8 and TRBJ1-2; 8 bases are shared with TRBD1. With 3 bases clipped from V and 2 bases from J, the junction kept 5 bases outside the gene matches. Germline V gene lookup returns CDR1 SGHVS and CDR2 FQNEAQ. The length of the CDR3 is 15 residues.

J is TRBJ1-3 and V is TRBV6-8; D possibly corresponds to TRBD1 (5 bases). The CDR3 has 16 residues. Between the trimmed V and J ends, which lost 6 bases and 3 bases, there was a span of 18 bases. The germline V gene has CDR1 MNHGY and CDR2 SAAAGT. The DNA for the CDR3 is TGTGCCAGCAGGGAATGGGGGGAGGCGTTTGGAAACACCATATATTTT. Translation: CASREWGEAFGNTIYF.

CDR3 protein: CASSPGRELEIYEQYF. CDR3 coding DNA: TGTGCCAGCAGCCCCGGCCGGGAGCTAGAAATATACGAGCAGTACTTC. The chain combines TRBV7-6 with TRBJ2-7, with D possibly TRBD2 on 6 matching bases. The CDR3 spans 16 residues. Trimming left V 5 bases short and J 4 bases short, with 21 bases between. Germline V gives CDR1 SGHVS, CDR2 FNYEAQ.

This clone was seen more than once but under ten times. The rearrangement links TRBV27 to TRBJ2-1; TRBD2 matches 8 bases. CDR3 size: 15 residues. The germline gives CDR1 MNHEY, CDR2 SMNVEV (reference sequence). With 7 bases clipped from V and 7 bases from J, the junction kept 12 bases outside the gene matches. For the CDR3, the DNA is TGTGCCAGCAAAAATCCCCCGGGAGGGCATAATGAGCAGTTCTTC. Translating gives CASKNPPGGHNEQFF.

V usage is TRBV6-6 and J usage is TRBJ2-1; no reliable D call. Germline CDR1 MNHNY, CDR2 SVGAGI (reference sequence). Deletions cut 2 bases from V and 5 bases from J, with 16 bases between. CDR3 size: 16 residues. This CDR3 is CASSYAESSGNNEQFF. For the CDR3, the DNA is TGTGCCAGCAGTTACGCGGAATCCTCCGGAAACAATGAGCAGTTCTTC.

The V call is TRBV11-3, the J call TRBJ1-6; 10 bases align to TRBD1. Looked up from germline, CDR1 is SGHNT and CDR2 is YENEEA. The CDR3 spans 16 residues. V lost 5 bases, J lost 10 bases, and 11 bases stayed unmatched. The CDR3 spells CASSAGLGQGGSPLHF. The CDR3 DNA sequence: TGTGCCAGCAGCGCAGGCCTTGGACAGGGGGGATCACCCCTCCACTTT.

This chain connects TRBV4-3 to TRBJ2-1, with 9 bases fitting TRBD1. This CDR3 has 16 residues. The germline V gene encodes CDR1 LGHNA and CDR2 YSLEER. With V trimmed by 0 bases and J by 3 bases, 3 bases remained unmatched. CDR3 region: CASSQETGGSYNEQFF. DNA of the CDR3: TGCGCCAGCAGCCAAGAGACAGGGGGAAGCTACAATGAGCAGTTCTTC.

As to this clone: This CDR3 is also generated by other DNA sequences in the sample. The chain employs TRBV5-8 and TRBJ2-7; tentative D call: TRBD1 (5 bases). CDR3 length: 13 residues. V gave up 1 base and J gave up 0 bases, with 5 bases separating them. CDR1 and CDR2 (germline): SGHTS, YDEGEE. The CDR3 sequence: CASSLQGSYEQYF. The CDR3 bases are TGTGCCAGCAGCTTGCAGGGCTCCTACGAGCAGTACTTC.

The V gene is TRBV18, the J gene TRBJ2-2, with a possible D match to TRBD2 (6 bases). Trimming removed 3 bases at V and 1 base at J, with 15 bases between. Looked up from germline, CDR1 is KGHSH and CDR2 is LQKENI. The CDR3 runs to 17 residues. As DNA, the CDR3 is TGTGCCAGCTCACCCAAATACGGGGGAGTGAACACCGGGGAGCTGTTTTTT. Its translation is CASSPKYGGVNTGELFF.

V gene TRBV30 combines with J gene TRBJ2-1; TRBD2 agrees at 11 bases. This CDR3 comprises 17 residues. Looked up from germline, CDR1 is GTSNPN and CDR2 is SVGIG (reference sequence). The ends lost 0 bases at V and 7 bases at J; junction bases unmatched: 11. CDR3 region: CAWSVDPASGRINEQFF. The DNA for the CDR3 is TGTGCCTGGAGTGTAGACCCCGCTAGCGGGAGGATAAATGAGCAGTTCTTC.